The subject of this entry is one T cell receptor beta chain. Its antigen is unidentified. The data derive from a study of OX40 agonist ivuxolimab in advanced cancers. Study in general: The diagnoses of dose-escalation patients were hepatocellular carcinoma, melanoma, renal cell or head and neck cancer. General observations from the study: CD4+ and CD8+ blood T cells expanded clonally by week 6 at 0.1 to 3.0 mg/kg.

The CDR3 runs 12 residues. V shed 8 bases and J shed 2 bases, with 12 bases lying between them. CDR1 GTSNPN and CDR2 SVGIG come from the germline V gene (reference sequence). TCRdb's table, derived via immunoSEQ multiplex PCR, lists solely in-frame clones and lacks some. The table lists 85,000 to 100,000 clones, about 90% of them singletons. The sample was CD4+ or CD8+ T cells sorted from blood, taken in a trial of the OX40 agonist ivuxolimab. This receptor was obtained from an adult with an advanced solid tumor such as melanoma, head and neck, liver or kidney cancer. The rearrangement uses TRBV30 and TRBJ2-5; weak D call: TRBD1 (6 bases). The CDR3 loop is CAQDSGQETQYF. Written as DNA, the CDR3 is TGTGCCCAGGACAGTGGACAAGAGACCCAGTACTTC.